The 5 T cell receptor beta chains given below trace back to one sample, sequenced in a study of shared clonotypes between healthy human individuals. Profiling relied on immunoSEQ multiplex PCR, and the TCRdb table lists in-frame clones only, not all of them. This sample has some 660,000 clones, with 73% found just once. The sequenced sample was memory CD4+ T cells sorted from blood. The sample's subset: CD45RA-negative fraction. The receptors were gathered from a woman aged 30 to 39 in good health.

In DNA, the CDR3 is TGTGCCAGCAGAGGGAGGGACAGGGAGGGCTACACCTTC. Amino acids: CASRGRDREGYTF. This chain joins TRBV21-1 and TRBJ1-2; TRBD1, as called in the table, went unchecked against the DNA. TRBV21-1 is given as a pseudogene. The CDR3 is 13 amino acids.

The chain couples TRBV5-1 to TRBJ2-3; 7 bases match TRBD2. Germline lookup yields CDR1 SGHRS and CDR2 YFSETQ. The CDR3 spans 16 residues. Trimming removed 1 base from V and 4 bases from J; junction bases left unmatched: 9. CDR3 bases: TGCGCCAGCAGCTTGTTTGGAGGGAGGGCCGCAGATACGCAGTATTTT. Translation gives CASSLFGGRAADTQYF.

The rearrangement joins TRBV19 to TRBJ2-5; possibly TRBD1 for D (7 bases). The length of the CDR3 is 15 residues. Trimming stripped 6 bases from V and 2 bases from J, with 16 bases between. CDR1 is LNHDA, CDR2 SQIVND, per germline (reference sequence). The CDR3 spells CASSPPRDRQETQYF. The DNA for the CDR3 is TGTGCCAGTAGCCCACCGCGGGACAGACAAGAGACCCAGTACTTC.

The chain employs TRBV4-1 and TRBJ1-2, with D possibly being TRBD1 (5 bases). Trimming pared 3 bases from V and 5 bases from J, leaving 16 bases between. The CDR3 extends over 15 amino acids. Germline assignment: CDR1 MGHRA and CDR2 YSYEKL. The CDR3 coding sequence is TGCGCCAGCAGCCACCTCCGGGGCAGAGAATATGGCTACACCTTC. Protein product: CASSHLRGREYGYTF.

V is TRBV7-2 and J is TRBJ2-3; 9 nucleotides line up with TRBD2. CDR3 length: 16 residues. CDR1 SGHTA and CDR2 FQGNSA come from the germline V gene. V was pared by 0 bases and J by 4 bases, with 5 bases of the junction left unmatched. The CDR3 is CASSLAASGNADTQYF. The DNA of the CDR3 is TGTGCCAGCAGCTTAGCGGCTAGCGGGAACGCAGATACGCAGTATTTT. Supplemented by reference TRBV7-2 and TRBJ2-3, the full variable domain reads GAGVSQSPSNKVTEKGKDVELRCDPISGHTALYWYRQSLGQGLEFLIYFQGNSAPDKSGLPSDRFSAERTGGSVSTLTIQRTQQEDSAVYLCASSLAASGNADTQYFGPGTRLTVL.